This T cell receptor (beta chain) was sequenced during a study of blood T cell repertoires in COVID-19. Whole-study context: T cells, B-cell-depleted T cells, or PBMCs supplied cDNA or gDNA.

CDR3 length equals 15 residues. The V segment lost 3 bases and the J segment 6 bases; nucleotides outside the gene matches: 7. Germline-derived CDR1 and CDR2 are SGHDN and FVKESK. Method: immunoSEQ multiplex PCR; TCRdb's copy keeps in-frame clones and lacks some. The data contain under 250,000 clones, 80% to 90% of them singletons. A few counts support this clone. The J gene is TRBJ2-1, the V gene TRBV14, with TRBD2 identical over 8 bases. This clonotype was obtained from a woman aged 45-59 years with acute or convalescent COVID-19. Sequenced: peripheral blood. CDR3 protein: CASSHREGGTNEQFF. The CDR3, as DNA: TGTGCCAGCAGCCATCGGGAGGGTGGAACCAATGAGCAGTTCTTC. Looking up the rest from reference TRBV14 and TRBJ2-1 gives the full variable domain: EAGVTQFPSHSVIEKGQTVTLRCDPISGHDNLYWYRRVMGKEIKFLLHFVKESKQDESGMPNNRFLAERTGGTYSTLKVQPAELEDSGVYFCASSHREGGTNEQFFGPGTRLTVL.